This T cell receptor (beta chain) was sequenced during a study of PD-1 blockade in classical Hodgkin lymphoma. This clone was counted between two and nine times. Time point of the sample: cycle 4 day 1 (C4D1), after five to seven weeks of nivolumab. Every patient had relapsed following autologous stem cell transplantation, and cohorts differed in brentuximab vedotin exposure. Assay: immunoSEQ multiplex PCR; the TCRdb copy retains only in-frame clones and omits some. The repertoire holds around 19,000 clones, with about 80% as singletons. Trimming took off 9 bases at V and 0 bases at J, with 20 bases between the two ends. The CDR3 runs 16 residues. The germline V gene encodes CDR1 MNHEY and CDR2 SMNVEV (reference sequence).

Specimen: peripheral blood mononuclear cells (PBMCs), collected before the fourth cycle of nivolumab. The receptor's source is a human donor with classical Hodgkin lymphoma. The chain employs TRBV27 and TRBJ1-1; possible D gene TRBD1, 6 bases. The CDR3 DNA reads TGTGCCAGTAATCAGGGGTCGACGGTCTTGAACACTGAAGCTTTCTTT. Protein sequence: CASNQGSTVLNTEAFF.